This T cell receptor beta chain was found in a study of cytomegalovirus exposure and HLA in healthy donors. This PCR relied on a set of 60 Vbeta primers and 13 Jbeta primers. This table comes from immunoSEQ multiplex PCR, and its TCRdb copy is limited to in-frame clones, with some not included. The sample consists of about 78,000 clones, approximately 77% of them appearing once. The CDR3 spans 17 residues. V lost 1 base and J lost 0; bases outside the gene matches: 7. The germline V gene encodes CDR1 MGHRA and CDR2 YSYEKL. A few counts support this clone. As yet, its antigen is unknown. The study's findings and limits: As was reported, the HLA-A and HLA-B alleles of most subjects were accurately predicted from TCR beta sequences. In a later analysis, TCR association rates varied by HLA locus: DRB1 most, HLA-C fewest.

Specimen: PBMCs. The source is a woman aged 40 to 55 in good health and CMV-seropositive. The chain is built from TRBV4-1 and TRBJ1-1; 8 bases map to TRBD1. The CDR3 DNA reads TGCGCCAGCAGCCAAGGACAGGGGCTTGATTTGAACACTGAAGCTTTCTTT. It yields the protein CASSQGQGLDLNTEAFF.